Each of the 24 T cell receptor beta chains below was sequenced from the same sample in a study of Tregs in tolerant kidney transplant recipients. The assay was immunoSEQ multiplex PCR, and TCRdb's table has in-frame clones only and misses some. The sample lists over 85,000 clones; 90% to 95% were seen once. The sample consisted of CD4+ T cells from blood, taken before the transplant. The receptor set was obtained from a human donor who received a combined kidney and bone marrow transplant.

The V call is TRBV4-1, the J call TRBJ1-6; 10 nucleotides agree with TRBD1. CDR3 length equals 15 residues. The J segment lost 14 bases and the V segment lost 3 bases, leaving 10 bases of the junction unmatched. The germline V gene has CDR1 MGHRA and CDR2 YSYEKL. CDR3: CASSQGTGAVFALHF. In nucleotides, the CDR3 is TGCGCCAGCAGCCAGGGGACAGGGGCTGTATTTGCCCTCCACTTT.

This chain links TRBV7-9 with TRBJ1-1; D unresolved. Germline V gives CDR1 SEHNR, CDR2 FQNEAQ (reference sequence). V shed 1 base and J shed 9 bases, with 12 bases lying between them. This CDR3 contains 13 residues. CDR3 region: CASSLGLGSKAFF. CDR3 bases: TGTGCCAGCAGCTTAGGTCTAGGGAGCAAAGCTTTCTTT.

This clone was counted once. The genes are TRBV30 and TRBJ1-1; 7 bases align to TRBD1. Looked up from germline, CDR1 is GTSNPN and CDR2 is SVGIG (reference sequence). CDR3 length: 13 residues. The ends lost 1 base at V and 1 base at J; junction bases unmatched: 0. For the CDR3, the DNA is TGTGCCTGGAGTGGACAGGGGAACACTGAAGCTTTCTTT. It encodes CAWSGQGNTEAFF.

J is TRBJ1-4 and V is TRBV7-2, with no clear D. V was cut by 5 bases and J by 3 bases, with 7 bases left in between. The CDR3 runs to 13 residues. Germline assignment: CDR1 SGHTA and CDR2 FQGNSA. The CDR3 DNA sequence: TGTGCCAGCAGCAGCCGTCCTAATGAAAAACTGTTTTTT. As protein: CASSSRPNEKLFF. Supplemented by reference TRBV7-2 and TRBJ1-4, the full variable domain reads GAGVSQSPSNKVTEKGKDVELRCDPISGHTALYWYRQSLGQGLEFLIYFQGNSAPDKSGLPSDRFSAERTGGSVSTLTIQRTQQEDSAVYLCASSSRPNEKLFFGSGTQLSVL.

This clone was seen just once. V gene TRBV10-2 combines with J gene TRBJ2-7; 8 bases match TRBD1. V dropped 6 bases and J dropped 2; count of bases not matched to a gene: 9. CDR3 length: 15 residues. The germline V gene has CDR1 WSHSY and CDR2 SAAADI. The CDR3 here is CASSPWTGKTYEQYF. CDR3 DNA sequence: TGCGCCAGCAGCCCATGGACAGGGAAGACCTACGAGCAGTACTTC.

This clone showed up just once. This chain uses TRBV5-1 with TRBJ2-1, with TRBD2 matching over 7 bases. The CDR3 spans 15 residues. The V segment lost 5 bases and the J segment 2 bases; nucleotides outside the gene matches: 7. In germline, CDR1 is SGHRS, CDR2 YFSETQ. The CDR3 DNA reads TGCGCCAGCAGTCTAGCTGGGGGGGCCTACAATGAGCAGTTCTTC. Its protein product is CASSLAGGAYNEQFF.

The sample holds one count of this clone. This chain links TRBV19 with TRBJ1-3; possible D gene TRBD1, 5 bases. The V and J ends lost 7 bases and 0 bases respectively, with 10 bases between them. Germline V gene lookup returns CDR1 LNHDA and CDR2 SQIVND (reference sequence). The CDR3 is 14 amino acids. CDR3 sequence: CASKDRYSGNTIYF. Written as DNA, the CDR3 is TGTGCCAGTAAAGACAGATACTCTGGAAACACCATATATTTT.

CDR3 loop: CASSPTGTATDTQYF. CDR3 DNA sequence: TGTGCCAGTAGCCCTACCGGGACAGCCACAGATACGCAGTATTTT. The gene calls are TRBV19 and TRBJ2-3; TRBD1 matches at 7 bases. V shed 6 bases, J shed 2 bases, and the junction held 8 bases outside the gene matches. The length of the CDR3 is 15 residues. Looked up from germline, CDR1 is LNHDA and CDR2 is SQIVND (reference sequence).

J is TRBJ2-6 and V is TRBV29-1; a possible D gene is TRBD2 (5 bases). Trimming shortened V by 6 bases and J by 0 bases, and 12 bases separated the two germline ends. Looked up from germline, CDR1 is SQVTM and CDR2 is ANQGSEA. CDR3 size: 15 residues. The CDR3 protein is CSVVGAASGANVLTF. CDR3 DNA sequence: TGCAGCGTGGTGGGAGCCGCCTCTGGGGCCAACGTCCTGACTTTC.

This rearrangement joins TRBV5-1 to TRBJ2-5; TRBD2 matches at 8 bases. Trimming cost V 7 bases and J 1 base; bases outside gene matches: 9. In germline, CDR1 is SGHRS, CDR2 YFSETQ. The CDR3 loop spans 15 amino acids. The CDR3, as DNA: TGCGCCAGCGGACAAGGACTAGCCGCCCAAGAGACCCAGTACTTC. As protein: CASGQGLAAQETQYF.

The gene calls are TRBV5-1 and TRBJ2-3, with TRBD1 identical over 7 bases. The CDR3 sequence is 16 residues long. The germline gives CDR1 SGHRS, CDR2 YFSETQ. The ends lost 4 bases at V and 0 bases at J; junction bases unmatched: 8. The CDR3 is CASSPRTGLSTDTQYF. The CDR3 bases are TGCGCCAGCAGCCCACGGACAGGCCTTAGCACAGATACGCAGTATTTT.

The chain has TRBV6-6 and TRBJ1-2; D call uncertain. Germline-derived CDR1 and CDR2 are MNHNY and SVGAGI (reference sequence). CDR3 size: 13 residues. V shed 2 bases and J shed 8 bases, with 12 bases lying between them. The CDR3 sequence: CASSYGGSGGYTF. The CDR3 nucleotides read TGTGCCAGCAGTTACGGAGGGTCGGGAGGCTACACCTTC.

The DNA for the CDR3 is TGTGCCAGCAGTTTTGGGGGGAAGCGCACAGATACGCAGTATTTT. Residues: CASSFGGKRTDTQYF. The chain has TRBV11-3 and TRBJ2-3; TRBD2 might be the D (6 bases). Trimming stripped 6 bases from V and 1 base from J, with 14 bases between. The CDR3 contains 15 residues. Germline CDR1 is SGHNT and CDR2 is YENEEA.

The chain combines TRBV15 with TRBJ1-2, with 9 bases aligning to TRBD1. After removal of 4 bases from V and 6 bases from J, the junction contained 6 bases not matched to a gene. CDR3 length: 14 residues. The germline gives CDR1 LNHNV, CDR2 YYDKDF (reference sequence). DNA of the CDR3: TGTGCCACCAGCACGGACAGGGGATGGAATGGCTACACCTTC. Translating it yields CATSTDRGWNGYTF.

The rearrangement joins TRBV4-1 to TRBJ1-4; D call uncertain. Per germline, CDR1 MGHRA and CDR2 YSYEKL. V was trimmed by 1 base and J by 8 bases, leaving 8 bases between them. This CDR3 region has 13 residues. CDR3 in DNA: TGCGCCAGCAGCCAAGTCCCGGGGGAAAAACTGTTTTTT. Translated, it gives CASSQVPGEKLFF.

The chain carries TRBV11-2 and TRBJ2-7; D possibly corresponds to TRBD1 (6 bases). Looked up from germline, CDR1 is SGHAT and CDR2 is FQNNGV. The CDR3 runs 14 residues. V was clipped by 1 base and J by 2 bases, with 9 bases between them. The CDR3, as DNA: TGTGCCAGCAGCTTAGCCGGACAGCCCTACGAGCAGTACTTC. Its translation: CASSLAGQPYEQYF. Full variable domain (remainder filled in from reference TRBV11-2 and TRBJ2-7): EAGVAQSPRYKIIEKRQSVAFWCNPISGHATLYWYQQILGQGPKLLIQFQNNGVVDDSQLPKDRFSAERLKGVDSTLKIQPAKLEDSAVYLCASSLAGQPYEQYFGPGTRLTVT.

The gene calls are TRBV7-2 and TRBJ2-1; maybe TRBD1 (6 bases). The CDR3 is 16 residues long. V was shortened by 5 bases and J by 4 bases, with 18 bases between the two germline ends. CDR1 and CDR2 (germline): SGHTA, FQGNSA. In DNA form, the CDR3 reads TGTGCCAGCAGCCCAGAGGTACCGGACAGATACAATGAGCAGTTCTTC. It is translated as CASSPEVPDRYNEQFF. The full variable domain, rest sourced from reference TRBV7-2 and TRBJ2-1, is GAGVSQSPSNKVTEKGKDVELRCDPISGHTALYWYRQSLGQGLEFLIYFQGNSAPDKSGLPSDRFSAERTGGSVSTLTIQRTQQEDSAVYLCASSPEVPDRYNEQFFGPGTRLTVL.

The chain recombines TRBV9 with TRBJ2-5; D uncertain. Germline V CDR1 and CDR2: SGDLS, YYNGEE. Trimming took off 2 bases at V and 7 bases at J, with 9 bases between the two ends. The CDR3 spans 12 residues. DNA for the CDR3: TGTGCCAGCAGCGTCCCCTCGGGGACCCAGTACTTC. It translates to CASSVPSGTQYF.

The V call is TRBV5-1, the J call TRBJ2-3, with TRBD1 matching 7 bases. Germline V lookup: CDR1 SGHRS, CDR2 YFSETQ. The V segment lost 4 bases and the J segment 2 bases; nucleotides outside the gene matches: 7. This CDR3 is 15 amino acids long. The CDR3 here is CASSPGQLNTDTQYF. The CDR3 nucleotides are TGCGCCAGCAGCCCGGGACAGTTAAACACAGATACGCAGTATTTT. The full variable domain, in which reference TRBV5-1 and TRBJ2-3 provide the parts outside the CDR3, is KAGVTQTPRYLIKTRGQQVTLSCSPISGHRSVSWYQQTPGQGLQFLFEYFSETQRNKGNFPGRFSGRQFSNSRSEMNVSTLELGDSALYLCASSPGQLNTDTQYFGPGTRLTVL.

A single count supports this clone. The chain couples TRBV14 to TRBJ2-1; tentatively, D is TRBD1 (6 bases). The CDR3 is 15 amino acids. The germline V and J ends were trimmed by 6 bases and 0 bases, with 12 bases remaining between them. CDR1 is SGHDN and CDR2 is FVKESK in the germline V gene. CDR3 protein: CASSPGTYSYNEQFF. CDR3 DNA sequence: TGTGCCAGCAGTCCCGGGACATACTCCTACAATGAGCAGTTCTTC.

The chain has TRBV9 and TRBJ2-3, with 12 bases that match TRBD2. CDR1 and CDR2 (germline): SGDLS, YYNGEE. This CDR3 is 16 amino acids long. V gave up 4 bases and J gave up 6 bases; unmatched junction bases: 9. The CDR3 DNA sequence: TGTGCCAGCAGCCCCAGAACTAGCGGGGGGAGGGATACGCAGTATTTT. Its protein is CASSPRTSGGRDTQYF.

This clone has only a few counts. The rearrangement links TRBV6-6 to TRBJ1-1; tentative D call: TRBD1 (6 bases). Per germline, CDR1 MNHNY and CDR2 SVGAGI (reference sequence). V was shortened by 6 bases and J by 0 bases, with 11 bases between the two germline ends. CDR3 length: 14 amino acids. The CDR3 coding sequence is TGTGCCAGCAGACAGGGAACGATGAACACTGAAGCTTTCTTT. Amino acids: CASRQGTMNTEAFF.

V is TRBV5-1 and J is TRBJ2-7; 9 positions agree with TRBD2. The CDR3 runs 16 residues. Germline values: CDR1 SGHRS, CDR2 YFSETQ. Losses at the gene ends were 1 base for V and 6 bases for J; bases not matched to a gene: 11. Written as DNA, the CDR3 is TGCGCCAGCAGCTTGAATGGCGGGAGGGAACCTCTCGAGCAGTACTTC. Translating it yields CASSLNGGREPLEQYF.

The V gene is TRBV19, the J gene TRBJ2-1; 9 positions match TRBD1. With V trimmed by 9 bases and J by 5 bases, 8 bases remained unmatched. CDR1 is LNHDA, CDR2 SQIVND, per germline (reference sequence). CDR3 length equals 14 residues. For the CDR3, the DNA is TGTGCCAGACAGGGGGCAGGGGGAGACAATGAGCAGTTCTTC. Encoded protein: CARQGAGGDNEQFF.